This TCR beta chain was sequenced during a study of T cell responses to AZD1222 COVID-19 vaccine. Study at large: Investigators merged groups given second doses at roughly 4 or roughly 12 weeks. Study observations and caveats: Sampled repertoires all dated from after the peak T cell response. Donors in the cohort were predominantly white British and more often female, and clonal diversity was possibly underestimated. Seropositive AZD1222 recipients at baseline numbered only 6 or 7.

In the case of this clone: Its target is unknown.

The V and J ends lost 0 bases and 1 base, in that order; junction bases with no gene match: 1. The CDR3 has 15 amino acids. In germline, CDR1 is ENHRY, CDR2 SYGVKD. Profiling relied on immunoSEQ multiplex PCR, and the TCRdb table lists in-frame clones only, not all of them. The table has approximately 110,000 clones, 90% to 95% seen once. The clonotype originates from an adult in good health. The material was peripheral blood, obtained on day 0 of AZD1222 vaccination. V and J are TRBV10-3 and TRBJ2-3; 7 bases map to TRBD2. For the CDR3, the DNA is TGTGCCATCAGTGAGTCCAGCGGGGGCACAGATACGCAGTATTTT. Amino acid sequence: CAISESSGGTDTQYF.